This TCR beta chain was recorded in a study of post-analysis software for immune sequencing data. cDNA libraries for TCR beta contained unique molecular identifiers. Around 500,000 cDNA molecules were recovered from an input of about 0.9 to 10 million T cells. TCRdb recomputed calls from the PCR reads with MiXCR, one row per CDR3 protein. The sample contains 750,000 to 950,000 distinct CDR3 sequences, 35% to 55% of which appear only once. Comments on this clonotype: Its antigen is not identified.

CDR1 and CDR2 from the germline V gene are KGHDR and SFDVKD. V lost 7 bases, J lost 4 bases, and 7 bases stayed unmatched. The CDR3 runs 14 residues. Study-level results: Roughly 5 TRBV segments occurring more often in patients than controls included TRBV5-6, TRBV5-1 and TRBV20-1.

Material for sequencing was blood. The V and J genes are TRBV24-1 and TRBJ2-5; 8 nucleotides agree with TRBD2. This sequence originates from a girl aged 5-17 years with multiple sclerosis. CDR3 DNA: TGTGCCACCAGCCCGGGACTAGTAAGAGAGACCCAGTACTTC. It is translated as CATSPGLVRETQYF.